The rows below give T cell receptor beta chains drawn from one sample of a study of CD8+CD57+ T cells in acquired aplastic anemia. Each CDR3 protein is one row after TCRdb ran MiXCR on the reads. Here the sample spans some 160,000 distinct CDR3 sequences, roughly 50% being singletons. Material for sequencing was sorted CD4+, CD8+, or CD8+CD57+ T cells (not recorded which) from PBMCs. The receptors derive from a human donor with aplastic anemia. CDR3s include the opening cysteine and the closing phenylalanine or tryptophan. D genes are given only for firm matches. Clone size, where shown, is once, few, many, or a class for clones that have expanded.

TRBV5-6	TRBD1	TRBJ2-7	-	TGTGCCAGCAGCGATAAAGGACAGGGATGGTTAATGCAGTACTTC	CASSDKGQGWLMQYF
TRBV9	-	TRBJ2-5	many	TGTGCCAGCAGCGTAGATCTGGGGGAGACCCAGTACTTC	CASSVDLGETQYF
TRBV10-3	TRBD1	TRBJ2-5	-	TGTGCCTCAGGACAGGACGGCGAGACCCAGTACTTC	CASGQDGETQYF
TRBV7-2	-	TRBJ2-1	-	TGTGCCAGCAGCATTGTAAGTAGCGGAGTCTACAATGAGCAGTTCTTC	CASSIVSSGVYNEQFF
TRBV11-3	-	TRBJ1-6	many	TGTGCCAGCAGCTTAGAACCAAATTCACCCCTCCACTTT	CASSLEPNSPLHF
TRBV15	TRBD2	TRBJ2-1	-	TGTGCCACCAGCAGGAAAGCGGGAGGCCCAAGGCTCTTC	CATSRKAGGPRLF
TRBV29-1	TRBD1	TRBJ1-5	-	TGCAGCGTATCCGGGACAGGGGGCGGTCAGCCCCAGCATTTT	CSVSGTGGGQPQHF
TRBV18	-	TRBJ1-1	few	TGTGCCAGCTCAACACCAGGGGTCCACGCTTTCTTT	CASSTPGVHAFF
TRBV15	-	TRBJ1-5	many	TGTGCCACCAGCAGAGATCAGGACCAGCCCCAGCATTTT	CATSRDQDQPQHF
TRBV9	-	TRBJ2-3	once	TGTGCCAGCAGCGACTACAGGGTAGATACGCAGTATTTT	CASSDYRVDTQYF
TRBV9	TRBD2	TRBJ2-1	-	TGTGCCAGCCGGGGGGGTGAGCAGTTCTTC	CASRGGEQFF
TRBV5-1	TRBD2	TRBJ2-1	many	TGCGCCAGCAGCTTGGGGACTAGCGGGAATGAGCAGTTCTTC	CASSLGTSGNEQFF
TRBV6-5	-	TRBJ1-6	many	TGTGCCAGCAGTTACGGGGTGCGGCCGGACAAAAGTTCACCCCTCCACTTT	CASSYGVRPDKSSPLHF
TRBV7-9	TRBD1	TRBJ2-5	-	TGTGCCAGCAGCCGTACAGGGGGCCAAGAGACCCAGTACTTC	CASSRTGGQETQYF
TRBV25-1	-	TRBJ1-3	-	TGTGCCAGCATGTTCGGGGGGCCCGGAAACACCATATATTTT	CASMFGGPGNTIYF
TRBV15	-	TRBJ1-6	-	TGTGCCAGCAGCCAAGGATGGGAAAATTCACCCCTCCACTTT	CASSQGWENSPLHF
TRBV20-1	-	TRBJ1-1	-	TGCAGTGCTAGAGATGCAGGGTCTGCGGACACTGAAGCTTTCTTT	CSARDAGSADTEAFF
TRBV10-3	TRBD1	TRBJ1-2	-	TGTGCCAGCAGTCCCAGGGGGCATGGCTACGCCTTC	CASSPRGHGYAF
TRBV10-3	-	TRBJ1-2	-	TGTGCCATCAGTGAGTCAGACGGAAACTATGGCTACACCTTC	CAISESDGNYGYTF
TRBV20-1	TRBD1	TRBJ1-2	-	TGCAGTGCTAGGGACAGGGGATCGGGTGGCTACACCTTC	CSARDRGSGGYTF
TRBV3-1	-	TRBJ1-2	-	TGTGCCAGCAGCCAAGAGACGGGGGGGATTGACAGATATGGCTACACCTTC	CASSQETGGIDRYGYTF
TRBV10-2	TRBD1	TRBJ1-1	-	TGCGCCAGCAGCATCATACAGGGGGAGTATGCAGAAGCTTTCTTT	CASSIIQGEYAEAFF
TRBV19	-	TRBJ2-7	-	TGCGCCAGTAGTTCGGCCACTCTAGCGTCCTACGAGCAGTACTTC	CASSSATLASYEQYF
TRBV10-3	-	TRBJ2-5	once	TGTGCCATCAGTGGGGAAATCTTGGAGACCCAGTACTTC	CAISGEILETQYF
TRBV19	-	TRBJ1-5	many	TGTGCCAGTAACATATATAGCAATCAGCCCCAGCATTTT	CASNIYSNQPQHF
TRBV24-1	TRBD1	TRBJ2-3	-	TGTGCCACCTCCGAGGGGGCTTCTCCCGCAGATACGCAGTGTTTT	CATSEGASPADTQCF
TRBV19	TRBD2	TRBJ2-1	-	TGTGCCAGTAGTATAGTCGCGGGAGGCCCAAGGCTCTTC	CASSIVAGGPRLF
TRBV20-1	-	TRBJ2-3	many	TGCAGTGCTAGAGACTGGGCCGGCAGCACAGATACGCAGTATTTT	CSARDWAGSTDTQYF
TRBV19	-	TRBJ1-3	many	TGTGCCAGTAGTATCATAGGGGTCGGAAACACCATATATTTT	CASSIIGVGNTIYF